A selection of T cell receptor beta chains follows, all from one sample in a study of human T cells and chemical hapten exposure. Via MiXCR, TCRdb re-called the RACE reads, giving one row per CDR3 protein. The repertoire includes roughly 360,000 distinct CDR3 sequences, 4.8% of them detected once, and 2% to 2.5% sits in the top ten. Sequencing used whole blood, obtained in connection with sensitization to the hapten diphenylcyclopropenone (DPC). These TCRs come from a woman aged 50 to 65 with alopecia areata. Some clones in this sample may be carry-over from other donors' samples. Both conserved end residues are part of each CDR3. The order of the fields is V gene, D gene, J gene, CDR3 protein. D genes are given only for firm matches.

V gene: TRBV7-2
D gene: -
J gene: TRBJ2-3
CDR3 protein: CASSLAPGSSTDTQYF

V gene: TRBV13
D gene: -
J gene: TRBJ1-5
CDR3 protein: CASSLGPGLSNQPQHF

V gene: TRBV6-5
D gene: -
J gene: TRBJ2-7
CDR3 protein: CASGSLNYEQYF

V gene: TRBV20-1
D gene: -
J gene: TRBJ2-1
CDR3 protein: CSATLPRYNEQFF

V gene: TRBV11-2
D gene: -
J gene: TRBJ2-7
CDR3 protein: CASSFGQGGNEQYF

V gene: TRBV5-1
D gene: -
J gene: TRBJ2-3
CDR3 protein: CASSLEGFSPTDTQYF

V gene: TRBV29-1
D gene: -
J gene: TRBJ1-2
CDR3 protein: CSVGGGQGNYGYTF

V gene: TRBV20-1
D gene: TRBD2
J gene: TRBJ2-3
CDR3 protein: CSARYASGYTDTQYF

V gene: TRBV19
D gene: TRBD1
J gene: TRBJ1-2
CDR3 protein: CASSIEDRGHGYTF

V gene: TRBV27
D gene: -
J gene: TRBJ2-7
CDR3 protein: CAIGQHYEQYF

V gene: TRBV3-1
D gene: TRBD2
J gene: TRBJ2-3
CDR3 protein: CASSLFTSGGLVRSTDTQYF

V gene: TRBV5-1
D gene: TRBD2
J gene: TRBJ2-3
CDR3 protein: CASRSGLAGGPGDTQYF

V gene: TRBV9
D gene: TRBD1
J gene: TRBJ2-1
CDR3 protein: CASSPWTGAVNEQFF

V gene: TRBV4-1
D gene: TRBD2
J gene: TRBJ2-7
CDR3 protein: CASSQIAGGPAYEQYF

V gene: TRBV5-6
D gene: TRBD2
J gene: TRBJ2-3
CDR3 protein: CASSSLPGLVLTDTQYF

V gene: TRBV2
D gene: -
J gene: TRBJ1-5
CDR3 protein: CASSWEGSQPQHF